The entry below gives a single T cell receptor beta chain sequence along with its context. V was pared by 5 bases and J by 4 bases, with 9 bases between. Germline V gives CDR1 MNHEY, CDR2 SVGAGI. The CDR3 spans 12 residues. The data derive from a study of blood T cell repertoires in COVID-19. Across the whole study: Acute and convalescent COVID-19 specimens originated in the United States, Italy and Spain. T cells, B-cell-depleted T cells, or PBMCs provided the cDNA or gDNA that served as material.

Study processing details: Amplification of reference gene primers provided the estimated nucleated cell counts. Using immunoSEQ multiplex PCR, the repertoire was profiled, and TCRdb retains in-frame clones only, with some absent. The V and J calls and clone size come from that table; D and trimming were worked out from the DNA. This table holds 250,000 to 350,000 clones, around 90% found once. Specimen: peripheral blood. The chain employs TRBV6-5 and TRBJ2-7; D is undetermined. The origin of this receptor is a man aged 18-30 years who had recovered from COVID-19. The CDR3 loop is CASSLDGYEQYF. As DNA, the CDR3 is TGTGCCAGCAGTCTAGACGGGTACGAGCAGTACTTC.